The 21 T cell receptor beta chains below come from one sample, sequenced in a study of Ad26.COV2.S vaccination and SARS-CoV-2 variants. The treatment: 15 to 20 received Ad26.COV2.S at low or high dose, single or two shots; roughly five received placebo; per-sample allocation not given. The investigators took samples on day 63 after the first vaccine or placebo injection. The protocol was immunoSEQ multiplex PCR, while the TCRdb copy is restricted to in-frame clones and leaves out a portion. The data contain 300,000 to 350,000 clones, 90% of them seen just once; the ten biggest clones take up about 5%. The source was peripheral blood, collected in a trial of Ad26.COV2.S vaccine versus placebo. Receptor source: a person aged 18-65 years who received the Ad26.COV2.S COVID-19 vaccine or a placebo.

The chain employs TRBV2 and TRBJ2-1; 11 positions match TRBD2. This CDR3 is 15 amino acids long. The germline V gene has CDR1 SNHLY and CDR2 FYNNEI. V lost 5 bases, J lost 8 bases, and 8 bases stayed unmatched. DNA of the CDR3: TGTGCCAGCAGTCCCGGGGTAGCGGGAGGGCATGAGCAGTTCTTC. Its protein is CASSPGVAGGHEQFF.

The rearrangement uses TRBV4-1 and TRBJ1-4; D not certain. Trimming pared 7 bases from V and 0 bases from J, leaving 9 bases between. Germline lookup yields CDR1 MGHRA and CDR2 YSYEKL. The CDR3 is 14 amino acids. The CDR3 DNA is TGCGCCAGCAAGGACTCCGCAACTAATGAAAAACTGTTTTTT. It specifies CASKDSATNEKLFF.

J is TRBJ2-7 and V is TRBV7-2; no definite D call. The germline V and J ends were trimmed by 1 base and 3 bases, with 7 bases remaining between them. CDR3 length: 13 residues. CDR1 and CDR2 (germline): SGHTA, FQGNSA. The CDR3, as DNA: TGTGCCAGCAGCTTAGGGCATGTCTACGAGCAGTACGTC. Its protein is CASSLGHVYEQYV.

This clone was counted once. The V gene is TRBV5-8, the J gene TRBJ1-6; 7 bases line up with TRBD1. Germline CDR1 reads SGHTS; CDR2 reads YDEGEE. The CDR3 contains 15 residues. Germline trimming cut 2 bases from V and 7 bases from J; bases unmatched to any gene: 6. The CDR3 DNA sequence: TGTGCCAGCAGCTTTGGTGACAGGGAAAATTCACCCCTCCACTTT. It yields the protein CASSFGDRENSPLHF.

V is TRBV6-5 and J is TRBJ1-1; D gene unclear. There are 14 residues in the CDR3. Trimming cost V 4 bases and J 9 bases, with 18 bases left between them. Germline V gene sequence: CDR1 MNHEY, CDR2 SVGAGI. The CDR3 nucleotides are TGTGCCAGCAGTTCCCCTGGAGGGTCCGGAAAAGCTTTCTTT. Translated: CASSSPGGSGKAFF.

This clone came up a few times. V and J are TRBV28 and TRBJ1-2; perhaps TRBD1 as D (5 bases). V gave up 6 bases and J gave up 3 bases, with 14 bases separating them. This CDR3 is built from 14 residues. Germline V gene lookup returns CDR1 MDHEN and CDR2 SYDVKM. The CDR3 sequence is CASRVSGTDYGYTF. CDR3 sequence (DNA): TGTGCCAGCAGGGTCTCCGGGACGGACTATGGCTACACCTTC.

The CDR3, as DNA: TGTGCCAGCAGCGCGACCGGGACAGGGGGGAGGAATGAGCAGTTCTTC. This gives the protein CASSATGTGGRNEQFF. The chain has TRBV7-8 and TRBJ2-1; TRBD1 aligns across 11 bases. V lost 5 bases to trimming and J lost 7 bases; unmatched junction nucleotides: 10. The length of the CDR3 is 16 residues. From germline, CDR1 is SGHVS and CDR2 FQNEAQ.

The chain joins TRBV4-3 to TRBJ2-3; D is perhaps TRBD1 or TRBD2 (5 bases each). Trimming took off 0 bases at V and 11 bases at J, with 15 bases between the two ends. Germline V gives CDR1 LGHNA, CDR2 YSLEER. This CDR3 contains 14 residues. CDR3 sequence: CASSQEGLSGGQYF. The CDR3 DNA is TGCGCCAGCAGCCAAGAGGGCCTCTCTGGGGGGCAGTATTTT.

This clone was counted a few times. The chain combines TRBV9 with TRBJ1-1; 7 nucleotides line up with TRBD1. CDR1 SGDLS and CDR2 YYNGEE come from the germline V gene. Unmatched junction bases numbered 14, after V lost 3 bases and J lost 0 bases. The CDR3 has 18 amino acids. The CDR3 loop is CASSAQPWDSDMNTEAFF. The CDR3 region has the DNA TGTGCCAGCAGCGCCCAACCCTGGGACAGCGACATGAACACTGAAGCTTTCTTT.

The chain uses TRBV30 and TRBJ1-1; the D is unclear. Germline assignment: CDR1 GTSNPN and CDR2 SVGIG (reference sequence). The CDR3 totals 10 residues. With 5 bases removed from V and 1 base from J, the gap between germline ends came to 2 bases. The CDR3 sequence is CAWSNTEAFF. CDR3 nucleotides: TGTGCCTGGTCGAACACTGAAGCTTTCTTT.

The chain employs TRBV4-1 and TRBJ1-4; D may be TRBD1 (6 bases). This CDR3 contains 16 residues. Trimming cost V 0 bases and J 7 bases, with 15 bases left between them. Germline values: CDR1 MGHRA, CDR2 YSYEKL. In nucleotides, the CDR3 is TGCGCCAGCAGCCAAGATCTGGGGGGCATCGCTGAAAAACTGTTTTTT. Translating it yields CASSQDLGGIAEKLFF.

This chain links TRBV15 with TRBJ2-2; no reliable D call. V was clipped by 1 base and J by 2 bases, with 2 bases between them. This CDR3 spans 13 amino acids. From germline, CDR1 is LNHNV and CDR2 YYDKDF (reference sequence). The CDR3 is CATSRANTGELFF. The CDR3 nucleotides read TGTGCCACCAGCAGAGCTAACACCGGGGAGCTGTTTTTT. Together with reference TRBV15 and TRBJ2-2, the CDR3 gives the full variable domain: DAMVIQNPRYQVTQFGKPVTLSCSQTLNHNVMYWYQQKSSQAPKLLFHYYDKDFNNEADTPDNFQSRRPNTSFCFLDIRSPGLGDTAMYLCATSRANTGELFFGEGSRLTVL.

The CDR3: CAWSVYSDQPQHF. CDR3 DNA: TGTGCCTGGAGTGTCTACAGCGATCAGCCCCAGCATTTT. The chain carries TRBV30 and TRBJ1-5; D is undetermined. Trimming removed 0 bases at V and 5 bases at J, with 8 bases between. There are 13 residues in the CDR3. The germline gives CDR1 GTSNPN, CDR2 SVGIG (reference sequence).

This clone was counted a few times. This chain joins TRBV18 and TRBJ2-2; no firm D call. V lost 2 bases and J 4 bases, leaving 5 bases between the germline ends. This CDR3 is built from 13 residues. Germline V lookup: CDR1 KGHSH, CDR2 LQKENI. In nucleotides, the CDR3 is TGTGCCAGCTCACCAGTTTCCACCGGGGAGCTGTTTTTT. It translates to CASSPVSTGELFF.

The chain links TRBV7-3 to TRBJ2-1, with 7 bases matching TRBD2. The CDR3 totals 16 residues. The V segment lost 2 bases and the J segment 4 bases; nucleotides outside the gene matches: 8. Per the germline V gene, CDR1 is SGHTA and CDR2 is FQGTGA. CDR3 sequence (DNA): TGTGCCAGCAGCTTATCCCCCACCGGGGGGTACAATGAGCAGTTCTTC. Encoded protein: CASSLSPTGGYNEQFF.

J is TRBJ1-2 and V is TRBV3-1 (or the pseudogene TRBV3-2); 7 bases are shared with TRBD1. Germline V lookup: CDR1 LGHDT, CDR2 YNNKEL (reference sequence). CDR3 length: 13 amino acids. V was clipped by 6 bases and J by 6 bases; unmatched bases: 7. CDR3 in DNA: TGTGCCAGCAGTCCTGACAGGGCGAATGGCTACACCTTC. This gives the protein CASSPDRANGYTF.

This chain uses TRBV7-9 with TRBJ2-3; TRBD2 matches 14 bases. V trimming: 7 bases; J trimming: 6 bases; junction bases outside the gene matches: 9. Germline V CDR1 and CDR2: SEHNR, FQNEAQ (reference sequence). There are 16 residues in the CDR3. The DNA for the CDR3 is TGTGCCAGCACCAAAGGGACTAGCGGGAGTAGGGATACGCAGTATTTT. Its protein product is CASTKGTSGSRDTQYF.

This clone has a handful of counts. The CDR3 bases are TGTGCCAGCAGCCTAGGACAGACTCGCACTGAAGCTTTCTTT. Protein product: CASSLGQTRTEAFF. The V gene is TRBV3-1 (or the pseudogene TRBV3-2), the J gene TRBJ1-1; D is possibly TRBD1 (6 bases). Trimming stripped 4 bases from V and 4 bases from J, with 13 bases between. CDR3 size: 14 residues. CDR1 is LGHDT and CDR2 is YNNKEL in the germline V gene (reference sequence).

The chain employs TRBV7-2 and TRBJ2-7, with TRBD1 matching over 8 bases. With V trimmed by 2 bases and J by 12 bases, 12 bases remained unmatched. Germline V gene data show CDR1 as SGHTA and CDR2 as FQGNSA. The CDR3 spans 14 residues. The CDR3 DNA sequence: TGTGCCAGCAGCTTAATAGGGGGACAGGATCTTCGGTACTTC. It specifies CASSLIGGQDLRYF.

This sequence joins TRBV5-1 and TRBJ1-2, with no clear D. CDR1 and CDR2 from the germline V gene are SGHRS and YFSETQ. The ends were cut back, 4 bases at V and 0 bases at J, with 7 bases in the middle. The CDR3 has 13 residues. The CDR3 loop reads CASSLDPNYGYTF. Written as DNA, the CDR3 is TGCGCCAGCAGCCTGGATCCTAACTATGGCTACACCTTC.

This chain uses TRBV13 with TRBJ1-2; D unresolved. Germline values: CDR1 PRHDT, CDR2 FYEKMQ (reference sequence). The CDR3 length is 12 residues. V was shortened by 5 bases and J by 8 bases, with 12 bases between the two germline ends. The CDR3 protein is CASSAPLGGYTF. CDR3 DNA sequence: TGTGCCAGCAGCGCACCGTTGGGGGGCTACACCTTC.